This T cell receptor (beta chain) emerged from a study of blood T cell repertoires in COVID-19. In the study overall: Samples came from the United States, Italy and Spain, spanning acute and convalescent COVID-19. From T cells, B-cell-depleted T cells, or PBMCs came the material, which was cDNA or gDNA.

V was shortened by 1 base and J by 3 bases, with 6 bases between the two germline ends. CDR3 length: 13 residues. Original processing notes: Amplifying reference gene primers gave estimates of nucleated cell counts. TCRdb's table, derived via immunoSEQ multiplex PCR, lists solely in-frame clones and lacks some. V and J calls and clone size come straight from that table; D and trimming were deduced from the DNA. The table has about 62,000 clones, around nine tenths seen once; the top ten hold approximately 0.99%. The sample comprised peripheral blood. The clonotype comes from a man aged 65 to 85 with acute or convalescent COVID-19. V and J are TRBV12-3 or TRBV12-4 and TRBJ1-1, with a tentative D call TRBD1 (5 bases). CDR3 coding DNA: TGTGCCAGCAGTTTAGGGGGGGACACTGAAGCTTTCTTT. Protein sequence: CASSLGGDTEAFF.